This is a list of T cell receptor beta chains from one sample in a study of regulatory T cells in long-lasting Graves disease. TCRdb re-called the multiplex PCR reads with MiXCR, one entry per CDR3 protein. The repertoire holds some 240,000 distinct CDR3 sequences, with roughly 19% as singletons. Separately, the same data were catalogued under a study of T cells in Graves' hyperthyroidism and ophthalmopathy.

This material consisted of peripheral blood mononuclear cells (PBMCs), taken at new diagnosis, from a patient treated with antithyroid drugs. These receptors were obtained from a woman aged 25 to 45 with Graves disease. CDR3s include the opening cysteine and the closing phenylalanine or tryptophan. The D gene is left open where the match is weak. Clone size is not always given. Where it is, it says once, few, many or a class for expanded clones.

-	TRBV6-2/TRBV6-3	TRBD2	TRBJ2-3	TGTGCCAGCAGTTACGGGACTAGCGGGATGAGAGATACGCAGTATTTT	CASSYGTSGMRDTQYF
many	TRBV6-4	TRBD2	TRBJ2-5	TGTGCCAGCAGTTACTCTGCGGGGGGGAGGGTGGAGACCCAGTACTTC	CASSYSAGGRVETQYF
few	TRBV28	-	TRBJ1-1	TGTGCCAGCGGGAACCCACAGGGTGCTGAAGCTTTCTTT	CASGNPQGAEAFF
many	TRBV30	-	TRBJ2-2	TGTGCCTGGTCGGGCCTGAACACCGGGGAGCTGTTTTTT	CAWSGLNTGELFF
many	TRBV28	-	TRBJ1-4	TGTGCCAGCAGTCCCTCGGGGGGAGGAACTAATGAAAAACTGTTTTTT	CASSPSGGGTNEKLFF
many	TRBV20-1	TRBD2	TRBJ2-5	TGCAGTGCTAGGAGGGGGACTAGCGGGGCAGAGACCCAGTACTTC	CSARRGTSGAETQYF
-	TRBV4-1	TRBD2	TRBJ2-5	TGCGCCAGCAGCCAAGCCATAGCGGGGGGGCTGGAGACCCAGTACTTC	CASSQAIAGGLETQYF
many	TRBV6-1	-	TRBJ1-4	TGTGCCAGCAGTGAAGCGTGGGGGGCTTGGGGTGAAAAACTGTTTTTT	CASSEAWGAWGEKLFF
many	TRBV7-9	-	TRBJ1-2	TGTGCCAGCAGCGCCCCCGCGATCCTTCCCTATGGCTACACCTTC	CASSAPAILPYGYTF
few	TRBV3-1	-	TRBJ1-1	TGTGCCAGCAGCCACCAAAGGGTGGGCACTGAAGCTTTCTTT	CASSHQRVGTEAFF
-	TRBV6-1	TRBD2	TRBJ2-1	TGTGCCACCCTAGAACTAGCGGGAGGGGGAAATGAGCAGTTCTTC	CATLELAGGGNEQFF
many	TRBV7-9	TRBD1	TRBJ1-4	TGTGCCAGCAGCCCGGGACAGGGAAGCACAACTAATGAAAAACTGTTTTTT	CASSPGQGSTTNEKLFF
many	TRBV3-1	TRBD2	TRBJ2-2	TGTGCCAGCAGCCTGGGGACTAGCGGGGGACGGGAGCTGTTTTTT	CASSLGTSGGRELFF
-	TRBV2	-	TRBJ2-5	TGTGCCAGCAGCCCGACCGGCACTAGTTTGGAGACCCAGTACTTC	CASSPTGTSLETQYF
few	TRBV4-1	-	TRBJ2-7	TGCGCCAGCAGCCAAGATCCGGCCTTTAGGGAGCAGTACTTC	CASSQDPAFREQYF
-	TRBV5-1	-	TRBJ1-4	TGCGCCAGCAGCTACAGACCCGGCCGGGGCGGTGAAAAACTGTTTTTT	CASSYRPGRGGEKLFF
-	TRBV2	-	TRBJ2-5	TGTGCCAGCAGGGACTACTGGCAGACCCAGTACTTC	CASRDYWQTQYF
-	TRBV6-2/TRBV6-3	-	TRBJ2-2	TGTGCCAGCAGCTTTGATAGGGCCACCGGGGAGCTGTTTTTT	CASSFDRATGELFF
many	TRBV6-1	TRBD1	TRBJ2-5	TGTGCCAGCAGCCAGACCGGGACAGTACAAGAGACCCAGTACTTC	CASSQTGTVQETQYF
many	TRBV27	TRBD1	TRBJ2-1	TGTGCCAGCAGGGACAGGGAGAGGAATGAGCAGTTCTTC	CASRDRERNEQFF
few	TRBV20-1	TRBD2	TRBJ2-7	TGCAGTGCTACGACTAGCTCCGAGCAGTACTTC	CSATTSSEQYF